What follows are 18 T cell receptor beta chains derived from one specimen sequenced in a study of vaccination and CD4 T cells after COVID-19. Treatment reported: roughly nine-day PBMC culture with coronavirus spike peptide pools or control peptides (ViraFEST assay). Their specific antigens are unknown. The Oncomine TCR Beta short-read assay was what sequenced the DNA obtained from cultured CD4+ T cells. A single record per CDR3 protein comes from TCRdb applying MiXCR to the PCR reads. The sample lists 10,000 to 13,000 distinct CDR3 sequences; around 50% were seen once. Sequencing was carried out using CD4+ T cells from blood, cultured in vitro. Every receptor here comes from a human donor who had recovered from COVID-19.

The table lists this clonotype with a few counts. The chain links TRBV20-1 to TRBJ2-2; D gene uncertain. Trimming removed 5 bases at V and 0 bases at J, with 4 bases between. Per the germline V gene, CDR1 is DFQATT and CDR2 is SNEGSKA (reference sequence). The CDR3 spans 12 residues. CDR3 sequence (DNA): TGCAGTGCTGCTACGAACACCGGGGAGCTGTTTTTT. Encoded protein: CSAATNTGELFF.

The chain recombines TRBV5-1 with TRBJ1-1; perhaps TRBD1 as D (5 bases). CDR3 length equals 14 residues. The germline gives CDR1 SGHRS, CDR2 YFSETQ. Trimming stripped 5 bases from V and 4 bases from J, with 15 bases between. In DNA form, the CDR3 reads TGCGCCAGCAGGGTCGGGGCGCGTGGCACTGAAGCTTTCTTT. Translated: CASRVGARGTEAFF.

The chain carries TRBV1 and TRBJ2-2; TRBD2 is the table's D call and was not checked against the DNA. TRBV1 is termed a pseudogene. The CDR3 runs 13 residues. The CDR3 DNA is TGCACCAGCAGCCATGCGGGATCCGGGGAGCTGTTTTTT. Amino acid sequence: CTSSHAGSGELFF.

This rearrangement joins TRBV28 to TRBJ2-6, with D perhaps TRBD1 (5 bases). Germline CDR1 is MDHEN and CDR2 is SYDVKM. The CDR3 runs to 17 residues. Trimming pared 8 bases from V and 0 bases from J, leaving 17 bases between. In nucleotides, the CDR3 is TGTGCCAGCGGAACAGGTATGGCTTACTCTGGGGCCAACGTCCTGACTTTC. It codes for CASGTGMAYSGANVLTF.

The chain has TRBV30 and TRBJ2-3, with 7 positions matching TRBD2. The CDR3 is 14 amino acids. Trimming removed 3 bases from V and 2 bases from J; junction bases left unmatched: 5. Germline loops: CDR1 GTSNPN, CDR2 SVGIG (reference sequence). CDR3 loop: CAWRGLAATDTQYF. CDR3 nucleotide sequence: TGTGCCTGGAGGGGGCTAGCGGCCACAGATACGCAGTATTTT.

The V gene is TRBV28, the J gene TRBJ2-5, with D hard to call. The CDR3 extends over 14 amino acids. Trimming pared 1 base from V and 5 bases from J, leaving 11 bases between. The germline gives CDR1 MDHEN, CDR2 SYDVKM. CDR3: CASSLSRRFETQYF. For the CDR3, the DNA is TGTGCCAGCAGTTTATCTCGGCGGTTCGAGACCCAGTACTTC.

The chain is built from TRBV7-2 and TRBJ2-7; D unclear. V was trimmed by 4 bases and J by 2 bases, leaving 12 bases between them. CDR1 is SGHTA and CDR2 is FQGNSA in the germline V gene. The CDR3 loop spans 14 amino acids. The CDR3 region is CASSSALWPYEQYF. For the CDR3, the DNA is TGTGCCAGCAGCTCCGCCTTGTGGCCCTACGAGCAGTACTTC.

This clonotype appeared a few times. This rearrangement joins TRBV7-9 to TRBJ1-1, with TRBD1 identical over 8 bases. The CDR3 loop spans 14 amino acids. CDR1 SEHNR and CDR2 FQNEAQ come from the germline V gene (reference sequence). Trimming cost V 5 bases and J 3 bases; bases outside gene matches: 5. CDR3 sequence reads: CASSKDRADTEAFF. Written as DNA, the CDR3 is TGTGCCAGCAGCAAGGACAGGGCCGACACTGAAGCTTTCTTT.

This clonotype was detected only a few times. V is TRBV10-3 and J is TRBJ2-1; 16 bases line up with TRBD2. The germline CDR1 and CDR2 sequences are ENHRY and SYGVKD. The V gene end was trimmed by 6 bases and the J gene end by 6 bases; junction bases not matched to a gene: 11. The CDR3 totals 18 residues. Here the CDR3 reads CAIRGTSGRASFPNEQFF. The CDR3 nucleotides are TGTGCCATCAGGGGGACTAGCGGGAGGGCCTCTTTCCCCAATGAGCAGTTCTTC.

CDR3 amino acids: CASSRGQSEQYF. In DNA, the CDR3 is TGTGCCAGCAGCCGGGGACAGAGTGAGCAGTACTTC. J is TRBJ2-7 and V is TRBV2; 7 nucleotides align to TRBD1. The CDR3 extends over 12 amino acids. CDR1 is SNHLY, CDR2 FYNNEI, per germline. V was pared by 6 bases and J by 7 bases, with 6 bases of the junction left unmatched.

This clonotype was recorded once. This chain connects TRBV30 to TRBJ2-5; D may correspond to TRBD1 or TRBD2 (5 bases each). V was cut by 0 bases and J by 1 base, with 15 bases left in between. CDR1 and CDR2 (germline): GTSNPN, SVGIG (reference sequence). The CDR3 has 16 amino acids. CDR3 nucleotide sequence: TGTGCCTGGAGTGTAAGATTCCCCGGGGCCCAAGAGACCCAGTACTTC. This gives the protein CAWSVRFPGAQETQYF.

This chain uses TRBV28 with TRBJ1-2; 7 bases are shared with TRBD1. Germline loops: CDR1 MDHEN, CDR2 SYDVKM. The CDR3 runs to 11 residues. After removal of 10 bases from V and 6 bases from J, the junction contained 5 bases not matched to a gene. CDR3 region: CATPGGHGYTF. In DNA form, the CDR3 reads TGTGCCACCCCAGGGGGGCATGGCTACACCTTC.

The chain uses TRBV4-1 and TRBJ1-4; the match to TRBD1 covers 7 bases. Trimming cost V 0 bases and J 7 bases; bases outside gene matches: 5. Germline V gene data show CDR1 as MGHRA and CDR2 as YSYEKL. The CDR3 runs 15 residues. Here the CDR3 reads CASSQDLGTAEKLFF. CDR3 in DNA: TGCGCCAGCAGCCAAGATCTTGGGACAGCTGAAAAACTGTTTTTT.

This chain joins TRBV2 and TRBJ1-5; no clear D. The CDR3 length is 14 residues. Trimming left V 3 bases short and J 0 bases short, with 6 bases between. Germline V CDR1 and CDR2: SNHLY, FYNNEI. The CDR3 nucleotides read TGTGCCAGCAGTGACGTCCTTAGCAATCAGCCCCAGCATTTT. It translates to CASSDVLSNQPQHF.

This clonotype was counted only a few times. The gene calls are TRBV2 and TRBJ2-5, with D possibly TRBD1 on 6 matching bases. Trimming stripped 6 bases from V and 5 bases from J, with 13 bases between. From germline, CDR1 is SNHLY and CDR2 FYNNEI. The CDR3 is 13 amino acids. CDR3 loop: CASSGQGFETQYF. The DNA of the CDR3 is TGTGCCAGCAGCGGTCAGGGGTTTGAGACCCAGTACTTC. Variable domain in full (rest from reference TRBV2 and TRBJ2-5): EPEVTQTPSHQVTQMGQEVILRCVPISNHLYFYWYRQILGQKVEFLVSFYNNEISEKSEIFDDQFSVERPDGSNFTLKIRSTKLEDSAMYFCASSGQGFETQYFGPGTRLLVL.

The chain joins TRBV2 to TRBJ1-2, with 8 bases fitting TRBD1. This CDR3 spans 16 amino acids. The junction had 10 bases not matched to a gene; V was cut back by 2 bases and J by 5 bases. Per germline, CDR1 SNHLY and CDR2 FYNNEI. The CDR3 sequence is CASSERWTGSGYGYTF. As DNA, the CDR3 is TGTGCCAGCAGTGAAAGGTGGACAGGGTCAGGTTATGGCTACACCTTC.

The chain uses TRBV20-1 and TRBJ1-2; perhaps TRBD1 as D (5 bases). This CDR3 region has 13 residues. CDR1 and CDR2 from the germline V gene are DFQATT and SNEGSKA (reference sequence). V was clipped by 1 base and J by 5 bases, with 11 bases between them. CDR3 residues: CSARVDSVYGYTF. DNA of the CDR3: TGCAGTGCTAGAGTTGACAGTGTTTATGGCTACACCTTC.

This clonotype came up a few times. The V and J genes are TRBV27 and TRBJ2-3, with D possibly TRBD1 on 6 matching bases. The CDR3 runs to 14 residues. The V and J ends lost 5 bases and 0 bases respectively, with 9 bases between them. From germline, CDR1 is MNHEY and CDR2 SMNVEV (reference sequence). The CDR3, as DNA: TGTGCCAGCAGTGCAGGGGCCAGCACAGATACGCAGTATTTT. It specifies CASSAGASTDTQYF.